This T cell receptor beta chain was recovered during a study of T cell responses to AZD1222 COVID-19 vaccine. Looking at the study overall: Both about-4-week and about-12-week second-dose recipients were combined.

Study-wide results and caveats: Only six people who got AZD1222 tested seropositive at baseline. No repertoire was sampled before or during the peak T cell response, only after it.

A word on this clone: Its antigen is not identified.

Only in-frame clones appear in the TCRdb table, and some are missing; sequencing was by immunoSEQ multiplex PCR. The sample lists 130,000 to 150,000 clones; around nine tenths were seen once. CDR3 length: 18 amino acids. Unmatched junction bases numbered 11, after V lost 3 bases and J lost 2 bases. Germline-derived CDR1 and CDR2 are LGHNT and FRNRAP. This specimen was peripheral blood, taken on day 0 of AZD1222 vaccination. This sequence was found in an adult in good health. The V call is TRBV12-5, the J call TRBJ1-4; 8 bases line up with TRBD1. The CDR3 reads CASGFFVGQGATNEKLFF. The CDR3 coding sequence is TGTGCTAGTGGTTTTTTTGTCGGGCAGGGGGCGACTAATGAAAAACTGTTTTTT.